The next 15 T cell receptor beta chains were all read from a single sample in a study of control samples from healthy donors and cancer patients. Measured with immunoSEQ multiplex PCR; TCRdb has only the in-frame clones, and not every one. Altogether around 30,000 clones are present, 90% to 95% being singletons, with the ten largest covering around 1.8%. The sequencing sample was made of PBMCs. The receptors here all came from a man aged 35-49 years with colorectal cancer.

The chain links TRBV7-2 to TRBJ2-7, with TRBD1 matching over 7 bases. The length of the CDR3 is 14 residues. Trimming took 4 bases from V and 3 from J; bases not matched to a gene: 6. Per germline, CDR1 SGHTA and CDR2 FQGNSA. The CDR3 DNA follows: TGTGCCAGCAGCTCGCAAGGGGGCATCTACGAGCAGTACTTC. Amino acid sequence: CASSSQGGIYEQYF.

V is TRBV7-9 and J is TRBJ2-7; 10 bases align to TRBD1. The germline V gene has CDR1 SEHNR and CDR2 FQNEAQ (reference sequence). The CDR3 totals 16 residues. V gave up 3 bases and J gave up 0 bases; unmatched junction bases: 5. CDR3 bases: TGTGCCAGCAGCTTTTACGGGACAGGGGACTCCTACGAGCAGTACTTC. It yields the protein CASSFYGTGDSYEQYF.

V gene TRBV6-5 combines with J gene TRBJ2-7; D call uncertain. The CDR3 runs to 12 residues. Per the germline V gene, CDR1 is MNHEY and CDR2 is SVGAGI. V was shortened by 2 bases and J by 2 bases, with 4 bases between the two germline ends. The CDR3 reads CASSYGTYEQYF. DNA for the CDR3: TGTGCCAGCAGTTACGGGACCTACGAGCAGTACTTC.

The rearrangement links TRBV7-2 to TRBJ2-2, with no clear D. This CDR3 has 15 amino acids. Germline V CDR1 and CDR2: SGHTA, FQGNSA. V lost 1 base and J 4 bases, leaving 10 bases between the germline ends. In nucleotides, the CDR3 is TGTGCCAGCAGCTTAGTTGGGCTTACCACCGGGGAGCTGTTTTTT. Its translation is CASSLVGLTTGELFF.

There are a few counts of this clone. The chain is built from TRBV5-4 and TRBJ1-2; no reliable D call. CDR1 and CDR2 (germline): SGHNT, YYREEE (reference sequence). There are 13 residues in the CDR3. V shed 1 base and J shed 6 bases, with 10 bases lying between them. CDR3 nucleotides: TGTGCCAGCAGCTTGACGGGTGGTGATGGCTACACCTTC. This gives the protein CASSLTGGDGYTF.

The chain uses TRBV6-5 and TRBJ1-1; 9 positions agree with TRBD1. The CDR3 extends over 15 amino acids. Germline CDR1 reads MNHEY; CDR2 reads SVGAGI. J lost 0 bases, V lost 2 bases, and 1 base had no gene match. DNA of the CDR3: TGTGCCAGCAGTTACAACAGGGGGCTGAACACTGAAGCTTTCTTT. It codes for CASSYNRGLNTEAFF.

This chain uses TRBV29-1 with TRBJ1-2; no firm D call. The CDR3 length is 14 residues. Trimming left V 6 bases short and J 0 bases short, with 14 bases between. Germline V gives CDR1 SQVTM, CDR2 ANQGSEA. The CDR3 region is CSVQPGSSNYGYTF. CDR3 coding DNA: TGCAGCGTGCAACCGGGCTCATCTAACTATGGCTACACCTTC.

J is TRBJ1-2 and V is TRBV5-4; no firm D call. Germline V gene sequence: CDR1 SGHNT, CDR2 YYREEE (reference sequence). The CDR3 extends over 14 amino acids. Trimming took off 0 bases at V and 6 bases at J, with 12 bases between the two ends. CDR3 coding DNA: TGTGCCAGCAGCTTGGACAGAATCGCGGATGGCTACACCTTC. Protein product: CASSLDRIADGYTF.

J is TRBJ1-5 and V is TRBV28, with D uncertain. The CDR3 sequence is 12 residues long. Deletions cut 4 bases from V and 6 bases from J, with 7 bases between. CDR1 and CDR2 from the germline V gene are MDHEN and SYDVKM. In nucleotides, the CDR3 is TGTGCCAGCAGTTCTGTTGGTCAGCCCCAGCATTTT. It codes for CASSSVGQPQHF. The full variable domain, its missing parts supplied by reference TRBV28 and TRBJ1-5, is DVKVTQSSRYLVKRTGEKVFLECVQDMDHENMFWYRQDPGLGLRLIYFSYDVKMKEKGDIPEGYSVSREKKERFSLILESASTNQTSMYLCASSSVGQPQHFGDGTRLSIL.

V is TRBV7-8 and J is TRBJ1-1, with a weak D call TRBD1 (5 bases). Between the trimmed V and J ends, which lost 5 bases and 5 bases, there was a span of 15 bases. The CDR3 is 14 residues long. Germline V CDR1 and CDR2: SGHVS, FQNEAQ. CDR3 nucleotides: TGTGCCAGCAGCCGTCACGAGGGGCGGACTGAAGCTTTCTTT. The encoded protein is CASSRHEGRTEAFF. The variable domain in full, completed from reference TRBV7-8 and TRBJ1-1, reads GAGVSQSPRYKVAKRGQDVALRCDPISGHVSLFWYQQALGQGPEFLTYFQNEAQLDKSGLPSDRFFAERPEGSVSTLKIQRTQQEDSAVYLCASSRHEGRTEAFFGQGTRLTVV.

The CDR3 region is CASSPAQGTEAFF. DNA for the CDR3: TGTGCCAGCTCACCGGCGCAGGGCACTGAAGCTTTCTTT. The chain links TRBV18 to TRBJ1-1, with D perhaps TRBD1 (5 bases). The germline V and J ends were trimmed by 3 bases and 4 bases, with 9 bases remaining between them. Germline-derived CDR1 and CDR2 are KGHSH and LQKENI. The CDR3 length is 13 residues. The variable domain in full, completed from reference TRBV18 and TRBJ1-1, reads NAGVMQNPRHLVRRRGQEARLRCSPMKGHSHVYWYRQLPEEGLKFMVYLQKENIIDESGMPKERFSAEFPKEGPSILRIQQVVRGDSAAYFCASSPAQGTEAFFGQGTRLTVV.

This chain uses TRBV18 with TRBJ1-1, with D maybe TRBD1 (6 bases). CDR1 is KGHSH and CDR2 is LQKENI in the germline V gene. This CDR3 region has 16 residues. The ends were cut back, 1 base at V and 0 bases at J, with 12 bases in the middle. In DNA, the CDR3 is TGTGCCAGCTCACCACGACAGGACAACATGAACACTGAAGCTTTCTTT. This encodes CASSPRQDNMNTEAFF.

The rearrangement uses TRBV7-8 and TRBJ2-7; perhaps TRBD1 as D (6 bases). Germline CDR1 and CDR2: SGHVS and FQNEAQ. Trimming pared 5 bases from V and 7 bases from J, leaving 15 bases between. The CDR3 length is 13 residues. In DNA, the CDR3 is TGTGCCAGCAGCCCCGGACAGACCAGGGAGCAGTACTTC. Residues: CASSPGQTREQYF.

The CDR3 sequence: CASSTGQSDTQYF. CDR3 nucleotides: TGTGCCAGTAGTACAGGACAGTCAGATACGCAGTATTTT. The rearrangement links TRBV19 to TRBJ2-3; D may be TRBD1 (6 bases). V was shortened by 4 bases and J by 4 bases, with 9 bases between the two germline ends. The CDR3 loop spans 13 amino acids. Germline CDR1 and CDR2: LNHDA and SQIVND (reference sequence).

This chain connects TRBV11-2 to TRBJ2-7; maybe TRBD2 (5 bases). V gave up 5 bases and J gave up 3 bases, with 17 bases separating them. The CDR3 has 15 residues. CDR1 is SGHAT and CDR2 is FQNNGV in the germline V gene. This CDR3 reads CASSGRAGGFYEQYF. CDR3 nucleotide sequence: TGTGCCAGCAGCGGCCGGGCAGGAGGATTCTACGAGCAGTACTTC. Complete variable domain (other parts from reference TRBV11-2 and TRBJ2-7): EAGVAQSPRYKIIEKRQSVAFWCNPISGHATLYWYQQILGQGPKLLIQFQNNGVVDDSQLPKDRFSAERLKGVDSTLKIQPAKLEDSAVYLCASSGRAGGFYEQYFGPGTRLTVT.